Listed below are T cell receptor beta chains from one sample, sequenced in a study of blood T cell repertoires in COVID-19. Libraries were prepared by immunoSEQ multiplex PCR; TCRdb keeps only in-frame clonotypes and omits some of them. The sample contains about 370,000 clones, about 87% of which appear only once. Sequencing input: peripheral blood. The receptors stem from a woman aged 25 to 39 with COVID-19, enrolled during active disease. The CDR3 runs from the conserved cysteine through the conserved F or W. The D gene is left open where the match is weak. The size of a clone is reported for some rows only, either as once, few or many, or as a class for expanded clones.

d_gene | abundance | j_gene | v_gene | CDR3nt | CDR3aa
TRBD2 | NA | TRBJ2-7 | TRBV28 | TGTGCCAGCAGTTTATGGAGCGGGGGGGGCGAGCAGTACTTC | CASSLWSGGGEQYF
NA | few | TRBJ2-1 | TRBV11-2 | TGTGCCAGCAGCCCGGGGAACAGATACAATGAGCAGTTCTTC | CASSPGNRYNEQFF
NA | NA | TRBJ2-7 | TRBV30 | TGTGCCTGGGGCCGACAGGTTAGCTCCTACGAGCAGTACTTC | CAWGRQVSSYEQYF
TRBD1 | NA | TRBJ2-2 | TRBV7-3 | TGTGCCAGCACCGACAGGGACACCGGGGAGCTGTTTTTT | CASTDRDTGELFF
NA | NA | TRBJ2-5 | TRBV11-2 | TGTGCCAGCAGCTTAGGGGGTCGGGATTGGGAGACCCAGTACTTC | CASSLGGRDWETQYF
NA | NA | TRBJ2-1 | TRBV9 | TGTGCCAGCAGCCCCCCTTGGGCAGCCTCAGGTGAGCAGTTCTTC | CASSPPWAASGEQFF
NA | NA | TRBJ2-7 | TRBV3-1/TRBV3-2 | TGTGCCAGCAGCCTAGTCGGCGGGAAACTTGGGGAGCAGTACTTC | CASSLVGGKLGEQYF
TRBD2 | NA | TRBJ2-5 | TRBV2 | TGTGCCAGCACACCGGGACTAGCGGGAGGGGGCCAGTACTTC | CASTPGLAGGGQYF
NA | NA | TRBJ1-1 | TRBV18 | TGTGCCAGCTCACCACGGGAGGGGGGAGAAGCTTTCTTT | CASSPREGGEAFF
NA | NA | TRBJ1-6 | TRBV30 | TGTGCCTGGAGTGTACGGAGCACACGGGTACCGGCCCTCCACTTT | CAWSVRSTRVPALHF
NA | NA | TRBJ1-2 | TRBV28 | TGTGCCAGCAGTTTACCAGGTTTAGTTGGCTACACCTTC | CASSLPGLVGYTF
TRBD2 | NA | TRBJ2-1 | TRBV2 | TGTGCCAGCAGTGAAGTAGCGGGAGGGCCCAATGAGCAGTTCTTC | CASSEVAGGPNEQFF
TRBD2 | NA | TRBJ2-1 | TRBV5-3 | TGTGCCAGAAGCTCGTTAGAGCGGGAACGAGAATACAATGAGCAGTTCTTC | CARSSLEREREYNEQFF
NA | few | TRBJ2-5 | TRBV10-2 | TGCGCCAGCACCCCGACTGGAGAGACCCAGTACTTC | CASTPTGETQYF
TRBD1 | NA | TRBJ2-3 | TRBV7-9 | TGTGCCAGCTCCCGACAGGGGTTAATCACAGATACGCAGTATTTT | CASSRQGLITDTQYF
NA | NA | TRBJ2-5 | TRBV2 | TGTGCCAGCAGTCCCCCTAGGACAGACGGTGGGGCCCAGTACTTC | CASSPPRTDGGAQYF
TRBD1 | NA | TRBJ1-6 | TRBV9 | TGTGCCAGCAGCCAGGGGGCAGCCCAAACACCCCTCCACTTT | CASSQGAAQTPLHF
NA | NA | TRBJ2-7 | TRBV28 | TGTGCCAGCAGTTTTTTAAGGAGCCCTTACGAGCAGTACTTC | CASSFLRSPYEQYF
TRBD1 | NA | TRBJ2-7 | TRBV6-5 | TGTGCCAGCAGCCCAGGACAGGGGCAGAGCGAGCAGTACTTC | CASSPGQGQSEQYF
TRBD2 | NA | TRBJ2-1 | TRBV2 | TGTGCCAGCGGGCTAGCGGGAGGGGCTGAGCAGTTCTTC | CASGLAGGAEQFF
NA | NA | TRBJ2-2 | TRBV6-6 | TGTGCCAGCAGTTACGGGCGGCGAGGGACCGGGGAGCTGTTTTTT | CASSYGRRGTGELFF
TRBD1 | NA | TRBJ1-5 | TRBV28 | TGTGCCAGCGAACAGGGGGCTTTTCAGCCCCAGCATTTT | CASEQGAFQPQHF
NA | NA | TRBJ2-3 | TRBV5-4 | TGTGCCAGCAGCACGGAGGTCGGCACAGATACGCAGTATTTT | CASSTEVGTDTQYF
NA | NA | TRBJ1-5 | TRBV19 | TGTGCCAGTAGTATCCTGGTTGCACAGGGGCCCCAGCATTTT | CASSILVAQGPQHF
NA | once | TRBJ1-1 | TRBV4-1 | TGCGCCAGCAGCCGCGGGGACACTGAAGCTTTCTTT | CASSRGDTEAFF
NA | NA | TRBJ2-2 | TRBV3-1/TRBV3-2 | TGTGCCAGCAGCCAAATCCTAGGGGCCGGGGAGCTGTTTTTT | CASSQILGAGELFF
NA | NA | TRBJ2-1 | TRBV9 | TGTGCCAGCAGCGCGGTAGGGGGACGCGTGCGCGAGCAGTTCTTC | CASSAVGGRVREQFF
NA | NA | TRBJ2-1 | TRBV28 | TGTGCCAGCAGTTTAGGGCCCAACCCCTCCTACAATGAGCAGTTCTTC | CASSLGPNPSYNEQFF
NA | NA | TRBJ2-5 | TRBV28 | TGTGCCAGCAGCTTCAGTGGGACCCAGTACTTC | CASSFSGTQYF